This T cell receptor (beta chain) is from a study of blood T cells in healthy people across ages. Turning to this clonotype: The antigen is unknown.

The CDR3 is 14 amino acids. Germline V gene data show CDR1 as MNHEY and CDR2 as SMNVEV (reference sequence). Between the trimmed V and J ends, which lost 5 bases and 2 bases, there was a span of 12 bases. Study-wide results and limits: Compared with aged donors, long-lived donors showed fewer expanded clones, suggesting selection.

Through a sample-barcoded 5' primer and a J-beta primer mix, a second PCR was run for roughly 6 to 11 cycles. TCRdb analysed the 5' RACE reads with MiXCR anew, one entry per CDR3 protein. This table holds about 1.1 million distinct CDR3 sequences, less than 45% found once. This sequence originates from a man aged 18 to 29 in good health. This chain joins TRBV27 and TRBJ2-5; possibly TRBD2 for D (6 bases). What was sequenced was blood. The CDR3 DNA reads TGTGCCAGCAGTCCGATCGGGGGACAAGAGACCCAGTACTTC. Protein: CASSPIGGQETQYF.